This T cell receptor beta chain derives from a study of blood T cell repertoires in COVID-19. Germline CDR1 and CDR2: SGHTA and FQGNSA. This CDR3 spans 14 amino acids. The germline V and J ends were trimmed by 5 bases and 2 bases, with 12 bases remaining between them. The method was immunoSEQ multiplex PCR; TCRdb's version includes in-frame clones alone and lacks a portion of them. Among 200,000 to 300,000 clones listed, 75% to 90% were seen once. The sample holds a few counts of this clone. The source of this sequence is a man aged 40-49 years who had recovered from COVID-19. Sequenced: PBMCs or T cells enriched from blood (not recorded which). The rearrangement uses TRBV7-2 and TRBJ2-5, with D unresolved. The CDR3 spells CASSQTGGQETQYF. CDR3 DNA sequence: TGTGCCAGCAGCCAGACTGGCGGACAAGAGACCCAGTACTTC.